Each of the 32 T cell receptor beta chains below was sequenced from the same sample in a study of T cells after yellow fever vaccination. TCRdb re-analysed the 5' RACE reads in MiXCR, keeping a single row per CDR3 protein. The sample lists 340,000 or so distinct CDR3 sequences, 12% occurring once. The sequencing here drew on CD4+ T cells sorted from PBMCs, taken 15 days after the yellow fever booster vaccination. The source is a man younger than 35 who received the YFV17D yellow fever vaccine.

This clonotype has more than one count but fewer than ten. The chain carries TRBV4-1 and TRBJ2-5; D remains unclear. The CDR3 sequence is 13 residues long. Germline-derived CDR1 and CDR2 are MGHRA and YSYEKL. The ends were cut back, 4 bases at V and 4 bases at J, with 10 bases in the middle. Here the CDR3 DNA reads TGCGCCAGCAGCCGTATGGTCCGAGAGACCCAGTACTTC. As protein: CASSRMVRETQYF.

There are a few counts of this clonotype. This sequence joins TRBV4-3 and TRBJ2-7; 8 bases map to TRBD2. V shed 0 bases, J shed 2 bases, and the junction held 6 bases outside the gene matches. The germline V gene encodes CDR1 LGHNA and CDR2 YSLEER. The CDR3 runs 16 residues. The CDR3 DNA reads TGCGCCAGCAGCCAAGAGCTCCCGGGGGGGCCCTACGAGCAGTACTTC. This sequence encodes CASSQELPGGPYEQYF.

The sample holds a few counts of this clonotype. J is TRBJ2-1 and V is TRBV5-5; possibly TRBD1 or TRBD2 for D (5 bases each). Trimming took off 2 bases at V and 8 bases at J, with 11 bases between the two ends. Germline V gene sequence: CDR1 SGHKS, CDR2 YYEKEE (reference sequence). The CDR3 has 13 residues. The CDR3 spells CASSLPGTYEQFF. The CDR3 coding sequence is TGTGCCAGCAGCTTACCGGGGACCTATGAGCAGTTCTTC. Supplemented by reference TRBV5-5 and TRBJ2-1, the full variable domain reads DAGVTQSPTHLIKTRGQQVTLRCSPISGHKSVSWYQQVLGQGPQFIFQYYEKEERGRGNFPDRFSARQFPNYSSELNVNALLLGDSALYLCASSLPGTYEQFFGPGTRLTVL.

The chain combines TRBV4-2 with TRBJ2-7; possibly TRBD2 for D (6 bases). Between the trimmed V and J ends, which lost 4 bases and 2 bases, there was a span of 15 bases. CDR3 length: 15 amino acids. Germline CDR1 and CDR2: LGHNA and YNFKEQ. The CDR3 reads CASSLPGAGTYEQYF. The CDR3 coding sequence is TGTGCCAGCAGCCTCCCCGGGGCGGGAACCTACGAGCAGTACTTC.

The rearrangement uses TRBV9 and TRBJ1-2; possibly TRBD1 for D (6 bases). Looked up from germline, CDR1 is SGDLS and CDR2 is YYNGEE. V shed 4 bases and J shed 4 bases, with 17 bases lying between them. The CDR3 runs 15 residues. The CDR3 DNA reads as TGTGCCAGCAGCTCCCAGGTGGGGGGCCCCTATGGCTACACCTTC. Its protein product is CASSSQVGGPYGYTF.

This clonotype was seen a handful of times. The V gene is TRBV6-5, the J gene TRBJ1-4; 7 bases map to TRBD1. CDR1 is MNHEY and CDR2 is SVGAGI in the germline V gene. Trimming removed 2 bases from V and 8 bases from J; junction bases left unmatched: 8. This CDR3 is 15 amino acids long. The CDR3 loop is CASSYVGGAGEKLFF. DNA for the CDR3: TGTGCCAGCAGTTACGTAGGGGGCGCGGGGGAAAAACTGTTTTTT.

The CDR3 DNA sequence: TGTGCCAGTTCTACGGGACAGGGAAACTATGGCTACACCTTC. The encoded protein is CASSTGQGNYGYTF. This chain connects TRBV9 to TRBJ1-2; TRBD1 aligns across 9 bases. Unmatched junction bases numbered 7, after V lost 8 bases and J lost 2 bases. Germline values: CDR1 SGDLS, CDR2 YYNGEE. The CDR3 covers 14 residues.

This rearrangement joins TRBV2 to TRBJ1-2; D is undetermined. The V end was cut by 6 bases, the J end by 8 bases, with 13 bases between. In germline, CDR1 is SNHLY, CDR2 FYNNEI. This CDR3 region has 12 residues. This CDR3 reads CASSSWGAGYTF. The CDR3 DNA reads TGTGCCAGCAGCTCGTGGGGAGCAGGCTACACCTTC.

This clonotype was seen repeatedly, ten times or more. DNA of the CDR3: TGTGCCAGCAGCTTAGCTCGACAGGGGGCGGTCTTCACGGATACGCAGTATTTT. Translating gives CASSLARQGAVFTDTQYF. This chain uses TRBV7-9 with TRBJ2-3; 10 bases are a match to TRBD1. The CDR3 runs 18 residues. Germline lookup yields CDR1 SEHNR and CDR2 FQNEAQ (reference sequence). V trimming: 0 bases; J trimming: 6 bases; junction bases outside the gene matches: 12.

This clonotype was recorded a few times. The chain links TRBV6-5 to TRBJ2-5; D gene unclear. The V and J ends lost 0 bases and 4 bases respectively, with 6 bases between them. The CDR3 loop spans 13 amino acids. Germline assignment: CDR1 MNHEY and CDR2 SVGAGI. The CDR3: CASSYSVGETQYF. The CDR3 bases are TGTGCCAGCAGTTACTCTGTGGGAGAGACCCAGTACTTC.

The chain links TRBV4-1 to TRBJ2-2, with TRBD2 as a possible D gene (5 bases). Germline V gene lookup returns CDR1 MGHRA and CDR2 YSYEKL. The CDR3 is 14 amino acids. V lost 0 bases to trimming and J lost 7 bases, with 9 bases between them. For the CDR3, the DNA is TGCGCCAGCAGCCAAGATCGGGGATACGGGGAGCTGTTTTTT. Protein sequence: CASSQDRGYGELFF.

The J gene is TRBJ1-5, the V gene TRBV2; D perhaps matches TRBD1 (5 bases). The CDR3 sequence is 14 residues long. The V gene's germline CDR1 is SNHLY and CDR2 FYNNEI. V was pared by 2 bases and J by 7 bases, with 12 bases between. This CDR3 is CASSESAGRQPQHF. The CDR3 nucleotides read TGTGCCAGCAGTGAATCAGCAGGGAGACAGCCCCAGCATTTT.

The CDR3 here is CASSRALIDTQYF. CDR3 DNA sequence: TGTGCCAGCAGCCGCGCCCTCATAGATACGCAGTATTTT. The J gene is TRBJ2-3, the V gene TRBV7-2, with D unresolved. Per the germline V gene, CDR1 is SGHTA and CDR2 is FQGNSA. Trimming pared 5 bases from V and 5 bases from J, leaving 11 bases between. The CDR3 sequence is 13 residues long.

This clonotype was seen ten or more times. V gene TRBV12-3 or TRBV12-4 combines with J gene TRBJ1-5; 10 nucleotides agree with TRBD1. The CDR3 covers 13 residues. The J segment lost 5 bases and the V segment lost 5 bases, leaving 0 bases of the junction unmatched. The CDR3 sequence: CASSGTGDQPQHF. DNA of the CDR3: TGTGCCAGCAGTGGGACAGGGGATCAGCCCCAGCATTTT.

The chain carries TRBV7-9 and TRBJ2-2, with a possible D match to TRBD2 (6 bases). The V end lost 2 bases, the J end lost 9 bases, and 16 bases lay between the germline ends. Germline V CDR1 and CDR2: SEHNR, FQNEAQ (reference sequence). The CDR3 is 15 amino acids. The CDR3: CASSLIRGKLRELFF. The CDR3 DNA follows: TGTGCCAGCAGCTTAATCCGGGGGAAGCTCCGGGAGCTGTTTTTT.

The chain employs TRBV5-1 and TRBJ2-6; D uncertain. Trimming shortened V by 0 bases and J by 1 base, and 5 bases separated the two germline ends. From germline, CDR1 is SGHRS and CDR2 YFSETQ. The CDR3 spans 15 residues. CDR3: CASSLEGSGANVLTF. CDR3 nucleotide sequence: TGCGCCAGCAGCTTGGAGGGTTCTGGGGCCAACGTCCTGACTTTC.

This clonotype was counted ten times or more. The genes are TRBV5-1 and TRBJ2-3, with 7 bases fitting TRBD2. Trimming removed 0 bases from V and 4 bases from J; junction bases left unmatched: 8. This CDR3 is 16 amino acids long. Germline CDR1 is SGHRS and CDR2 is YFSETQ. The CDR3 sequence is CASSLEGYAGADTQYF. The CDR3 bases are TGCGCCAGCAGCTTGGAGGGGTACGCGGGGGCAGATACGCAGTATTTT.

The DNA for the CDR3 is TGTGCCAGCAAGGCGACAGGGGGTCATCAGCCCCAGCATTTT. Its translation: CASKATGGHQPQHF. The V gene is TRBV2, the J gene TRBJ1-5; 9 nucleotides line up with TRBD1. V gave up 7 bases and J gave up 5 bases; unmatched junction bases: 6. Germline V gene sequence: CDR1 SNHLY, CDR2 FYNNEI. CDR3 length: 14 amino acids.

This clonotype was seen a few times. The J gene is TRBJ2-7, the V gene TRBV12-3 or TRBV12-4; a weak D match, TRBD2 (6 bases). Trimming took 6 bases from V and 9 from J, leaving 12 bases between them. The CDR3 extends over 11 amino acids. CDR3 in DNA: TGTGCCAGCAGCCGACTAGGTGGGCAGTACTTC. Translated, it gives CASSRLGGQYF.

This clonotype was observed many times. The CDR3 DNA follows: TGCAGTGCTAAAGACAGGACCTCTGGAAACACCATATATTTT. Encoded protein: CSAKDRTSGNTIYF. This chain connects TRBV20-1 to TRBJ1-3, with D possibly being TRBD1 (6 bases). From germline, CDR1 is DFQATT and CDR2 SNEGSKA (reference sequence). This CDR3 comprises 14 residues. V was cut by 4 bases and J by 0 bases, with 10 bases left in between.

The V gene is TRBV7-8, the J gene TRBJ1-2; 7 bases are shared with TRBD1. The ends lost 5 bases at V and 6 bases at J; junction bases unmatched: 15. Per germline, CDR1 SGHVS and CDR2 FQNEAQ. This CDR3 is built from 16 residues. CDR3 nucleotides: TGTGCCAGCAGCCGGACCCCTGACAGGGAGTTAGATGGCTACACCTTC. Protein: CASSRTPDRELDGYTF.

A few counts support this clonotype. This chain uses TRBV27 with TRBJ2-3; 10 bases map to TRBD2. The CDR3 consists of 15 residues. Germline-derived CDR1 and CDR2 are MNHEY and SMNVEV (reference sequence). Unmatched junction bases numbered 10, after V lost 11 bases and J lost 2 bases. CDR3 DNA: TGTGCCGGCCCAGCTAGCGGGGGAGACACAGATACGCAGTATTTT. It specifies CAGPASGGDTDTQYF.

This clonotype was detected only a few times. The chain employs TRBV7-2 and TRBJ2-2, with TRBD2 identical over 7 bases. Germline trimming cut 5 bases from V and 2 bases from J; bases unmatched to any gene: 11. CDR1 SGHTA and CDR2 FQGNSA come from the germline V gene. The CDR3 extends over 17 amino acids. The chain's CDR3 is CASSPRVASGNTGELFF. Here the CDR3 DNA reads TGTGCCAGCAGCCCCCGGGTGGCTAGCGGAAACACCGGGGAGCTGTTTTTT. Full variable domain (remainder filled in from reference TRBV7-2 and TRBJ2-2): GAGVSQSPSNKVTEKGKDVELRCDPISGHTALYWYRQSLGQGLEFLIYFQGNSAPDKSGLPSDRFSAERTGGSVSTLTIQRTQQEDSAVYLCASSPRVASGNTGELFFGEGSRLTVL.

The chain is built from TRBV5-6 and TRBJ1-1; D possibly corresponds to TRBD1 (5 bases). Trimming took off 3 bases at V and 3 bases at J, with 15 bases between the two ends. CDR3 size: 15 residues. Germline lookup yields CDR1 SGHDT and CDR2 YYEEEE. Here the CDR3 DNA reads TGTGCCAGCAGCTCGCCCGCCTTAGGGGACACTGAAGCTTTCTTT. Amino acid sequence: CASSSPALGDTEAFF.

This clonotype has a count of ten or more. The V gene is TRBV5-1, the J gene TRBJ2-1; 14 bases are a match to TRBD2. With V trimmed by 4 bases and J by 3 bases, 3 bases remained unmatched. Germline CDR1 SGHRS, CDR2 YFSETQ. The length of the CDR3 is 16 residues. The CDR3 loop is CASSPGLAGGYNEQFF. CDR3 DNA: TGCGCCAGCAGCCCAGGACTAGCGGGGGGCTACAATGAGCAGTTCTTC.

The chain employs TRBV5-1 and TRBJ2-3; D is perhaps TRBD2 (6 bases). Germline V CDR1 and CDR2: SGHRS, YFSETQ. The CDR3 contains 16 residues. Trimming stripped 4 bases from V and 2 bases from J, with 17 bases between. The CDR3 protein is CASSRGVADPTDTQYF. The CDR3 region has the DNA TGCGCCAGCAGCCGTGGTGTAGCGGACCCCACAGATACGCAGTATTTT. Full variable domain (outside the CDR3, taken from reference TRBV5-1 and TRBJ2-3): KAGVTQTPRYLIKTRGQQVTLSCSPISGHRSVSWYQQTPGQGLQFLFEYFSETQRNKGNFPGRFSGRQFSNSRSEMNVSTLELGDSALYLCASSRGVADPTDTQYFGPGTRLTVL.

This clonotype was seen more than once but under ten times. The J gene is TRBJ2-4, the V gene TRBV19; 8 positions match TRBD2. Per the germline V gene, CDR1 is LNHDA and CDR2 is SQIVND (reference sequence). V dropped 2 bases and J dropped 6; count of bases not matched to a gene: 9. The CDR3 length is 16 residues. The CDR3 loop reads CASSIPSGGAVNIQYF. The CDR3 DNA sequence: TGTGCCAGTAGTATACCGTCGGGGGGGGCTGTAAACATTCAGTACTTC. Together with reference TRBV19 and TRBJ2-4, the CDR3 gives the full variable domain: DGGITQSPKYLFRKEGQNVTLSCEQNLNHDAMYWYRQDPGQGLRLIYYSQIVNDFQKGDIAEGYSVSREKKESFPLTVTSAQKNPTAFYLCASSIPSGGAVNIQYFGAGTRLSVL.

This chain connects TRBV20-1 to TRBJ2-1; TRBD2 aligns across 13 bases. V was clipped by 6 bases and J by 3 bases; unmatched bases: 5. The CDR3 has 15 amino acids. In germline, CDR1 is DFQATT, CDR2 SNEGSKA (reference sequence). CDR3 nucleotide sequence: TGCAGTGCGAAAAGGACTAGCGGGAGCTACAATGAGCAGTTCTTC. Protein: CSAKRTSGSYNEQFF.

The chain uses TRBV18 and TRBJ2-2; D unresolved. CDR1 is KGHSH and CDR2 is LQKENI in the germline V gene. Trimming left V 4 bases short and J 7 bases short, with 7 bases between. The CDR3 extends over 12 amino acids. CDR3 coding DNA: TGTGCCAGCTCACGGTCGGGCGGGGAGCTGTTTTTT. Translating gives CASSRSGGELFF.

V is TRBV5-6 and J is TRBJ2-1; TRBD1 matches 7 bases. Germline trimming cut 4 bases from V and 9 bases from J; bases unmatched to any gene: 10. CDR3 length: 14 amino acids. Germline assignment: CDR1 SGHDT and CDR2 YYEEEE. The chain's CDR3 is CASSLETGLTEQFF. The CDR3 DNA is TGTGCCAGCAGCCTAGAGACAGGGCTGACTGAGCAGTTCTTC.

A few counts support this clonotype. This chain's CDR3 is CAISARGAEAFF. The DNA of the CDR3 is TGTGCCATCAGTGCTCGTGGGGCAGAAGCTTTCTTT. This rearrangement joins TRBV10-3 to TRBJ1-1, with a tentative D call TRBD1 (5 bases). The CDR3 runs 12 residues. V was shortened by 4 bases and J by 8 bases, with 11 bases between the two germline ends. Per germline, CDR1 ENHRY and CDR2 SYGVKD.

The V call is TRBV27, the J call TRBJ2-3; 7 nucleotides match TRBD2. Trimming took 6 bases from V and 6 from J; bases not matched to a gene: 6. CDR3 length: 13 amino acids. In germline, CDR1 is MNHEY, CDR2 SMNVEV (reference sequence). The CDR3: CASSERGRDTQYF. CDR3 in DNA: TGTGCCAGCAGCGAGCGGGGAAGGGATACGCAGTATTTT.